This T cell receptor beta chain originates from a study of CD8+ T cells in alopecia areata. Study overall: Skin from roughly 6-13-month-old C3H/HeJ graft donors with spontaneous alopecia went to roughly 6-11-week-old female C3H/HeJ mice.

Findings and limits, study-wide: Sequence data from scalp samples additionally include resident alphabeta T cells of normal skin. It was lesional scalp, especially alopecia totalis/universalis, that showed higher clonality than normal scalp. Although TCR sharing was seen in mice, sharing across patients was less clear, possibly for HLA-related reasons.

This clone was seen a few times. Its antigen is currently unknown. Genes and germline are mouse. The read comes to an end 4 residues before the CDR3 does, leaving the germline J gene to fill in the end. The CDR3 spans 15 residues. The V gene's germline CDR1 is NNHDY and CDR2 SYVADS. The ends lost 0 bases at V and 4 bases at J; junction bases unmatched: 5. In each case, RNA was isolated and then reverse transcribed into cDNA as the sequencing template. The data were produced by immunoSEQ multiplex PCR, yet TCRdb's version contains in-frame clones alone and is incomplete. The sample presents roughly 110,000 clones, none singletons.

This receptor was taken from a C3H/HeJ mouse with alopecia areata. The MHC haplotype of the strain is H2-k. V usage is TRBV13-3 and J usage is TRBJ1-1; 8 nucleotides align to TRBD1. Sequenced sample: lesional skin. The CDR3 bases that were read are TGTGCCAGCAGTGATGCTCCGGGACAGGCCACA. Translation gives CASSDAPGQAT. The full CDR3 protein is CASSDAPGQATEVFF.